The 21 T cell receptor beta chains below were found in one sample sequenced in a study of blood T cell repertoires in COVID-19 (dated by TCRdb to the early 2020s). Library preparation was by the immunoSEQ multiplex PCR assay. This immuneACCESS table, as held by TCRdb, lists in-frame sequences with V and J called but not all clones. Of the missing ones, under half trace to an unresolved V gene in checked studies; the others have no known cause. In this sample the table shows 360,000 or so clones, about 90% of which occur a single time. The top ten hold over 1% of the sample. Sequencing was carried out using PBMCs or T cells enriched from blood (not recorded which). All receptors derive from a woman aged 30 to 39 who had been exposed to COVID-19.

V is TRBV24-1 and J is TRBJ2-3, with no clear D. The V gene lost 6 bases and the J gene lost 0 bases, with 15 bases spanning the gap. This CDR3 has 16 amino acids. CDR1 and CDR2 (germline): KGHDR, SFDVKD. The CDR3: CATSPHGPSSTDTQYF. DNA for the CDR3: TGTGCCACCAGTCCTCATGGGCCATCTAGCACAGATACGCAGTATTTT.

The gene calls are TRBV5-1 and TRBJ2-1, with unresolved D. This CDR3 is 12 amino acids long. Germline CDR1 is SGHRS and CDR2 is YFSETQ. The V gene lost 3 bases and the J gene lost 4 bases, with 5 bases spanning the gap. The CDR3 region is CASSSVYNEQFF. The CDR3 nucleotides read TGCGCCAGCAGCTCGGTATACAATGAGCAGTTCTTC. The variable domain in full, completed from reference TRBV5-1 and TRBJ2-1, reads KAGVTQTPRYLIKTRGQQVTLSCSPISGHRSVSWYQQTPGQGLQFLFEYFSETQRNKGNFPGRFSGRQFSNSRSEMNVSTLELGDSALYLCASSSVYNEQFFGPGTRLTVL.

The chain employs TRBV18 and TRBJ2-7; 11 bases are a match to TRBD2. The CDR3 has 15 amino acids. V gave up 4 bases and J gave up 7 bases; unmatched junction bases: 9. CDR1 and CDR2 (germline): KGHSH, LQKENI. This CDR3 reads CASSRGPSGRKEQYF. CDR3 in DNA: TGTGCCAGCTCACGAGGCCCTAGCGGGAGGAAAGAGCAGTACTTC.

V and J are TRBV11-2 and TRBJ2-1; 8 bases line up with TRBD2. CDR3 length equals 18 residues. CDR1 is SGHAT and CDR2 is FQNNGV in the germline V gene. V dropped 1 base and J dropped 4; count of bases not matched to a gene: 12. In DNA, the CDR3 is TGTGCCAGCAGCTTAGTGCTTGCTAGCGGGCCAACTTACAATGAGCAGTTCTTC. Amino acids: CASSLVLASGPTYNEQFF.

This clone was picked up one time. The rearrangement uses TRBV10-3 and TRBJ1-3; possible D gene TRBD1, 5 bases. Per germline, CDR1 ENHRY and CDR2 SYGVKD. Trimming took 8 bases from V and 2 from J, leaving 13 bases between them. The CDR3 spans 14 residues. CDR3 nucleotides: TGTGCCATCGGGGCAGGGTCGACTGGAAACACCATATATTTT. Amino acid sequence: CAIGAGSTGNTIYF.

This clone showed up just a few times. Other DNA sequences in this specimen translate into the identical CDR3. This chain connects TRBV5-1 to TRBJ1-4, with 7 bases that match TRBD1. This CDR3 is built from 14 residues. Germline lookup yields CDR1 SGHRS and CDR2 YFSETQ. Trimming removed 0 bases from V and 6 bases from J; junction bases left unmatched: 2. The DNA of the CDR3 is TGCGCCAGCAGCTTGGGACAGGGAGATGAAAAACTGTTTTTT. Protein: CASSLGQGDEKLFF.

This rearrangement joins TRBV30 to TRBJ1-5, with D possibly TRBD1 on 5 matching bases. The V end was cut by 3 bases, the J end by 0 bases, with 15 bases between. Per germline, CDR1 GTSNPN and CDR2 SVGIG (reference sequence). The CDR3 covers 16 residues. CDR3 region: CAWSAPWGGSNQPQHF. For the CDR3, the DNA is TGTGCCTGGAGCGCTCCCTGGGGGGGTAGCAATCAGCCCCAGCATTTT.

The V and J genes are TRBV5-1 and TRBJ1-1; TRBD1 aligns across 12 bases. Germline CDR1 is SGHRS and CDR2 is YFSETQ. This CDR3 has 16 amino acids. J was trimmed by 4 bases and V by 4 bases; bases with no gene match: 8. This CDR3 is CASSQGQGASGTEAFF. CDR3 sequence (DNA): TGCGCCAGCAGCCAGGGACAGGGGGCTTCGGGCACTGAAGCTTTCTTT.

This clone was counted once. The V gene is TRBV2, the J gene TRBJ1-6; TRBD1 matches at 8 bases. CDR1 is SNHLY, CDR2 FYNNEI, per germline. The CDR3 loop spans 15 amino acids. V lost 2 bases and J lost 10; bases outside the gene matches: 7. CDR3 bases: TGTGCCAGCAGTGAATCACAGGGGGGAGAATCACCCCTCCACTTT. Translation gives CASSESQGGESPLHF.

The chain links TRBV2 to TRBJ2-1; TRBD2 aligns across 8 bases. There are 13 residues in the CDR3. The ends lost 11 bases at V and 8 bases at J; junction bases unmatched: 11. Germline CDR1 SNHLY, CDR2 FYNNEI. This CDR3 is CAEGRGALDEQFF. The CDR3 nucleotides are TGTGCCGAGGGGCGGGGGGCGCTTGATGAGCAGTTCTTC.

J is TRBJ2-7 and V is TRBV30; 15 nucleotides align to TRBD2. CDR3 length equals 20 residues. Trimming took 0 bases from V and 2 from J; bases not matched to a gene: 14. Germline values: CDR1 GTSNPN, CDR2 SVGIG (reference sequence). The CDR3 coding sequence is TGTGCCTGGAGTGTCCAGGGGCCGGGGACTAGCGGGAGGTTTACCTACGAGCAGTACTTC. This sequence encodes CAWSVQGPGTSGRFTYEQYF.

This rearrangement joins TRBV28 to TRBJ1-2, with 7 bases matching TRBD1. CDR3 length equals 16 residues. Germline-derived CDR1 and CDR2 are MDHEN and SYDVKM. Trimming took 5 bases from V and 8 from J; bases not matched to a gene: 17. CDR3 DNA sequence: TGTGCCAGCAGTACGACAGGGAGCACCCGGCTGGCGGGCTACACCTTC. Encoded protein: CASSTTGSTRLAGYTF.

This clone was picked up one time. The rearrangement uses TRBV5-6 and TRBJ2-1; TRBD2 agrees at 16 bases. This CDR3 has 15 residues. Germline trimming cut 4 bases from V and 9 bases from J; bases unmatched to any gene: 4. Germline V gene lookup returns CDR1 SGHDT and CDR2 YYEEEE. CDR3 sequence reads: CASSRGTSGRGEQFF. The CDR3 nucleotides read TGTGCCAGCAGCCGCGGGACTAGCGGGAGGGGTGAGCAGTTCTTC. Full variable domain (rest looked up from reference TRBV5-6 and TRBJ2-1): DAGVTQSPTHLIKTRGQQVTLRCSPKSGHDTVSWYQQALGQGPQFIFQYYEEEERQRGNFPDRFSGHQFPNYSSELNVNALLLGDSALYLCASSRGTSGRGEQFFGPGTRLTVL.

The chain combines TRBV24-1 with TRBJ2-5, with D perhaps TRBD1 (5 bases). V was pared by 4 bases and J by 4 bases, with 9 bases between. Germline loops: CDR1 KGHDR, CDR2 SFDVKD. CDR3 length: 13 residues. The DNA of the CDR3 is TGTGCCACCAGTGAGTATAGGGGAGAGACCCAGTACTTC. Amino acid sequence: CATSEYRGETQYF.

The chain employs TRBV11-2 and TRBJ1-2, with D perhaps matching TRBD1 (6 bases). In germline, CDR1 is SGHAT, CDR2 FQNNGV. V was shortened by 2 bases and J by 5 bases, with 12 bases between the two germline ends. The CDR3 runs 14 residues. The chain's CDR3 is CASSLLGQGYGYTF. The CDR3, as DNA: TGTGCCAGCAGCTTATTAGGGCAGGGGTATGGCTACACCTTC.

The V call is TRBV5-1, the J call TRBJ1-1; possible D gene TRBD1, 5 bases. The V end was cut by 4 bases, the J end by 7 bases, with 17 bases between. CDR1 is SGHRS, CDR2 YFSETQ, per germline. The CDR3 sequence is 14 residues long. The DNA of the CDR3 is TGCGCCAGCAGCCGCCTACCGGGGGACGTTGAAGCTTTCTTT. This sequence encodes CASSRLPGDVEAFF.

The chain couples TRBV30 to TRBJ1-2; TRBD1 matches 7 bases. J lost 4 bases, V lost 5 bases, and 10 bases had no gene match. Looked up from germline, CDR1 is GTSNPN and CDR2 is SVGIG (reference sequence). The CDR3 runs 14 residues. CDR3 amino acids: CAWEGAQSPYGYTF. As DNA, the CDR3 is TGTGCCTGGGAGGGGGCACAGTCCCCCTATGGCTACACCTTC.

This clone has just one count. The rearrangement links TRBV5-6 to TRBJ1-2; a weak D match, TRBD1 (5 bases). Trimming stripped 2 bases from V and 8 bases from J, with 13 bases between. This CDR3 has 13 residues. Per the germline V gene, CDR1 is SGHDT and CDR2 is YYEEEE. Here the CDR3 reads CASSFGQGGGYTF. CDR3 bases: TGTGCCAGCAGCTTTGGTCAGGGAGGAGGCTACACCTTC.

The CDR3 sequence: CATSREHPGNTDTQYF. The CDR3 nucleotides read TGTGCCACCAGCAGAGAACATCCGGGGAACACAGATACGCAGTATTTT. The rearrangement joins TRBV15 to TRBJ2-3, with TRBD2 as a possible D gene (5 bases). The CDR3 totals 16 residues. Trimming stripped 0 bases from V and 2 bases from J, with 12 bases between. Germline-derived CDR1 and CDR2 are LNHNV and YYDKDF (reference sequence). The full variable domain, in which reference TRBV15 and TRBJ2-3 provide the parts outside the CDR3, is DAMVIQNPRYQVTQFGKPVTLSCSQTLNHNVMYWYQQKSSQAPKLLFHYYDKDFNNEADTPDNFQSRRPNTSFCFLDIRSPGLGDTAMYLCATSREHPGNTDTQYFGPGTRLTVL.

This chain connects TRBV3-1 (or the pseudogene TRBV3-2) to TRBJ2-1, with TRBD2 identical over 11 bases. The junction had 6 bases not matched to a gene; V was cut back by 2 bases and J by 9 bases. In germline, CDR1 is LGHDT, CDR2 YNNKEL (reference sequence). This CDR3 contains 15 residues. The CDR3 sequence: CASSQMGLAGGEQFF. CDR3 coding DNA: TGTGCCAGCAGCCAAATGGGGCTAGCGGGAGGTGAGCAGTTCTTC.

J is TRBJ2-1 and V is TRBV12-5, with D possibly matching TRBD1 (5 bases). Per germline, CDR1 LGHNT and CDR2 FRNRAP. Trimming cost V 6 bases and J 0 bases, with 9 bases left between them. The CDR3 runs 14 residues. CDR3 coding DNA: TGTGCTAGTGGACAGGAGAGCTCCTACAATGAGCAGTTCTTC. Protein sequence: CASGQESSYNEQFF.